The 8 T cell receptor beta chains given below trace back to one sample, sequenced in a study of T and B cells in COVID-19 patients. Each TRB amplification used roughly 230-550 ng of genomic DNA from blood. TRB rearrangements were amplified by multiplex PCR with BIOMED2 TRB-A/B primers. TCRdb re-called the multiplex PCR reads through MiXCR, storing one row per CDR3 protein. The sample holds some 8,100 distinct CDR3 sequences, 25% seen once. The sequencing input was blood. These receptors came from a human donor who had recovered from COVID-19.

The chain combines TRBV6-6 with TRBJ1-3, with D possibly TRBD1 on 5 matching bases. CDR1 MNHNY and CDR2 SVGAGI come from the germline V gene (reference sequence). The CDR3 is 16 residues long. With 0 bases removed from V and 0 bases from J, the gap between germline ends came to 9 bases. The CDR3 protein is CASSYSTGSSGNTIYF. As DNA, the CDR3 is TGTGCCAGCAGTTACTCAACAGGAAGCTCTGGAAACACCATATATTTT.

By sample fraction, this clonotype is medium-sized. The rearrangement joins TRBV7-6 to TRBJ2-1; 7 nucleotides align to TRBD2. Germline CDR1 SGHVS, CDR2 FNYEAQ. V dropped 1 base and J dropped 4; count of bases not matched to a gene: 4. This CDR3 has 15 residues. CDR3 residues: CASSLDGGGYNEQFF. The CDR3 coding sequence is TGTGCCAGCAGCTTAGATGGCGGGGGATACAATGAGCAGTTCTTC.

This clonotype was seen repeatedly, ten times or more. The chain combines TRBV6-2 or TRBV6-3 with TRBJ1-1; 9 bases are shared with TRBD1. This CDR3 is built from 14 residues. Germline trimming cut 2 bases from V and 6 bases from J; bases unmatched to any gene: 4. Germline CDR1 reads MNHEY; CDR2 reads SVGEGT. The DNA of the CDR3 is TGTGCCAGCAGTTACCTAGGGACAGGGTCTGAAGCTTTCTTT. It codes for CASSYLGTGSEAFF.

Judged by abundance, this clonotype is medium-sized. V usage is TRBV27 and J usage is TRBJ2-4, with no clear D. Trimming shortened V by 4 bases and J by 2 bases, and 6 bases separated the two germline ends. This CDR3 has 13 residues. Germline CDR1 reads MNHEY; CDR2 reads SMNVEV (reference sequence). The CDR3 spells CASSSISKNIQYF. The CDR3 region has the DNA TGTGCCAGCAGTTCGATCTCCAAAAACATTCAGTACTTC.

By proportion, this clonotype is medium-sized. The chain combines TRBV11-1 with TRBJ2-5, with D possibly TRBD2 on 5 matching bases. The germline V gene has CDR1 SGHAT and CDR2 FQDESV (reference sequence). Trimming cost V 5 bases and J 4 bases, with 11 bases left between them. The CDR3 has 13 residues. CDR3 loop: CASSADSSETQYF. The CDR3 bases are TGTGCCAGCAGCGCGGACTCTTCAGAGACCCAGTACTTC.

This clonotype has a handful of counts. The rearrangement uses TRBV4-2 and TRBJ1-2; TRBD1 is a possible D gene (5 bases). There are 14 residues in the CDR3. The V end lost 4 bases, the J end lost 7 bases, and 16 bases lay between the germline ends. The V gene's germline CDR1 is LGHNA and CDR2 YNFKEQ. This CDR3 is CASSPGGGTGGYTF. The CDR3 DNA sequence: TGTGCCAGCAGCCCTGGGGGAGGGACGGGTGGCTACACCTTC.

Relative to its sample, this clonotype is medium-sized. The DNA for the CDR3 is TGTGCCAGCAGTTACTTAAGGGACCCCTACAATGAGCAGTTCTTC. It specifies CASSYLRDPYNEQFF. This chain links TRBV6-6 with TRBJ2-1, with D perhaps being TRBD1 or TRBD2 (5 bases each). This CDR3 is built from 15 residues. The germline CDR1 and CDR2 sequences are MNHNY and SVGAGI (reference sequence). Trimming pared 1 base from V and 2 bases from J, leaving 9 bases between.

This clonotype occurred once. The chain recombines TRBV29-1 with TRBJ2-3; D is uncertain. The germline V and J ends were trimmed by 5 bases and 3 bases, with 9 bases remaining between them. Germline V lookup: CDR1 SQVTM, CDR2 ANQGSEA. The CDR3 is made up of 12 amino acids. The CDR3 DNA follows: TGCAGCGTTTACACCGGGACAGATACGCAGTATTTT. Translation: CSVYTGTDTQYF.